A selection of T cell receptor beta chains follows, all from one sample in a study of human T cells and chemical hapten exposure. TCRdb redid the calling of the RACE reads with MiXCR, one entry per CDR3 protein. This table has tens of thousands of distinct CDR3 sequences, roughly a tenth appearing once. This sample comprised whole blood, obtained in connection with sensitization to the hapten diphenylcyclopropenone (DPC). The receptors stem from a woman between 50 and 59 years old with alopecia areata. Some clones in this sample may be carry-over from other donors' samples. Both conserved end residues are part of each CDR3. Clone size is shown for a subset of rows, as once, few, many or a class of expanded clone.

TRBV5-6 | NA | CASSLRGDGEAFF
TRBV29-1 | NA | CSVEGGGTEAFF
TRBV30 | NA | CAWSRQSTGELFF
TRBV18 | few | CASSPSMGQETQYF
TRBV14 | many | CASSQAAGWRNTIYF
TRBV19 | NA | CASSIISGRLGDTQYF
TRBV28 | NA | CASRLAPYNEQFF
TRBV10-3 | NA | CAISESWDSYEQYF
TRBV19 | NA | CASRGLADTGELFF
TRBV4-2 | NA | CASSPIPEGGNSPLHF
TRBV25-1 | NA | CASSDPGPSSYNEQFF
TRBV6-6 | many | CASSYLTLSNEQFF
TRBV20-1 | few | CSASNILYGYTF
TRBV29-1 | many | CSVAGGSGEKLFF
TRBV11-2 | few | CASSLDEGPKLFF
TRBV29-1 | NA | CSVESSYEQYF
TRBV9 | many | CASSVALAVDNEQFF
TRBV7-2 | NA | CASSFPPYEQYF
TRBV30 | many | CAWSVRVASGELFF
TRBV18 | NA | CASSPGVEQYF
TRBV11-2 | many | CASSLMATWNEQFF
TRBV29-1 | few | CSALGGQETQYF
TRBV7-3 | NA | CASSSRRYGELFF
TRBV5-1 | many | CASSRRAAGGDEQYF
TRBV7-2 | NA | CASSLGGLSSYEQYF
TRBV12-3/TRBV12-4 | many | CASSLPTDNQPQHF
TRBV4-3 | few | CASSSQDRGSNYGYTF
TRBV30 | many | CAWSVLSSTDTQYF
TRBV6-1 | NA | CASSYRGPTTEAFF
TRBV20-1 | many | CSAIWEAPWEQFF
TRBV29-1 | NA | CSVEAGVGDTQYF
TRBV30 | many | CAWSGGRENEKLFF
TRBV27 | NA | CASNSQGLLNTEAFF
TRBV19 | few | CASSIRDRGEVEPQHF
TRBV19 | many | CASSIGQGELFF
TRBV6-2/TRBV6-3 | many | CATMTSGTGNEQFF
TRBV6-1 | few | CASSEALRATTGELFF
TRBV7-3 | NA | CASSFGQSNEQFF
TRBV5-1 | many | CASSSGSGWDEQFF
TRBV29-1 | few | CSVIGTGALEQYF
TRBV28 | many | CASSLRGQGRGYTF
TRBV4-1 | many | CASSLRTVSDTQYF
TRBV5-1 | many | CASSLVGNPSSKKLFF
TRBV13 | many | CASSLGGGTYNEQFF
TRBV7-9 | NA | CASSSRLSSYNEQFF
TRBV20-1 | many | CSARGGLAGGPKSSYNEQFF
TRBV28 | many | CASSLPPAGANEQYF
TRBV12-3/TRBV12-4 | many | CASSFGAGRETQYF
TRBV12-3/TRBV12-4 | few | CASRNAGQHNEQFF